This record concerns one T cell receptor beta chain sequence. Antigen specificity is unknown. This record comes from a study of identical twins. Findings of the study overall: With monozygotic twins, out-of-frame TCR alpha sharing exceeded what models estimated.

TCRdb reprocessed the 5' RACE reads via MiXCR and lists one record per CDR3 protein. The table lists more than 1.5 million distinct CDR3 sequences, about 32% of them singletons. The V gene's germline CDR1 is SNHLY and CDR2 FYNNEI. The CDR3 length is 13 residues. V shed 11 bases and J shed 0 bases, with 13 bases lying between them. The V call is TRBV2, the J call TRBJ1-1; D is unclear. Sequenced input: cord blood. The sequence derives from a newborn girl in good health. The CDR3 DNA is TGTGCCTCCCTCCGGGAGATGAACACTGAAGCTTTCTTT. It specifies CASLREMNTEAFF. Looking up the rest from reference TRBV2 and TRBJ1-1 gives the full variable domain: EPEVTQTPSHQVTQMGQEVILRCVPISNHLYFYWYRQILGQKVEFLVSFYNNEISEKSEIFDDQFSVERPDGSNFTLKIRSTKLEDSAMYFCASLREMNTEAFFGQGTRLTVV.